The 23 T cell receptor beta chains below all came from one sample that was sequenced in a study of cytomegalovirus exposure and HLA in healthy donors. PCR primers comprised 60 Vbeta and 13 Jbeta primers. Repertoires were generated with immunoSEQ multiplex PCR, while TCRdb's copy carries only in-frame clones and drops some. The listing contains approximately 150,000 clones. Material: PBMCs. The receptors here all came from a woman aged 45-60 years in good health and CMV-seronegative.

The V and J genes are TRBV7-8 and TRBJ2-1; 12 bases map to TRBD2. This CDR3 comprises 15 residues. From germline, CDR1 is SGHVS and CDR2 FQNEAQ. V shed 3 bases, J shed 9 bases, and the junction held 6 bases outside the gene matches. In DNA form, the CDR3 reads TGTGCCAGCAGCTTGGCCCTAGCGGGAGGGCCTGAGCAGTTCTTC. It is translated as CASSLALAGGPEQFF.

V and J are TRBV7-9 and TRBJ2-5; D gene unclear. The CDR3 is made up of 14 amino acids. Germline values: CDR1 SEHNR, CDR2 FQNEAQ (reference sequence). V shed 2 bases and J shed 5 bases, with 12 bases lying between them. The CDR3 spells CASSLKATRETQYF. The CDR3 DNA reads TGTGCCAGCAGCTTAAAAGCGACGAGGGAGACCCAGTACTTC.

The V call is TRBV19, the J call TRBJ1-4; 7 bases fit TRBD1. V dropped 4 bases and J dropped 8; count of bases not matched to a gene: 13. CDR1 LNHDA and CDR2 SQIVND come from the germline V gene (reference sequence). The CDR3 runs to 16 residues. Written as DNA, the CDR3 is TGTGCCAGTAGTACTGACAGGGTTGGAGGTTCGGAAAAACTGTTTTTT. It encodes CASSTDRVGGSEKLFF.

V usage is TRBV19 and J usage is TRBJ2-5, with a possible D match to TRBD1 (5 bases). Germline CDR1 LNHDA, CDR2 SQIVND (reference sequence). The CDR3 contains 16 residues. Trimming cost V 3 bases and J 2 bases, with 16 bases left between them. DNA for the CDR3: TGTGCCAGTAGTATCTCCCGACAGCCCCTACAAGAGACCCAGTACTTC. Translation: CASSISRQPLQETQYF.

The genes are TRBV7-3 and TRBJ2-1; weak D call: TRBD1 (6 bases). Germline loops: CDR1 SGHTA, CDR2 FQGTGA. Trimming stripped 5 bases from V and 12 bases from J, with 11 bases between. The CDR3 length is 11 residues. CDR3 amino acids: CASSITGTQFF. In nucleotides, the CDR3 is TGTGCCAGCAGCATCACAGGGACGCAGTTCTTC.

The chain recombines TRBV9 with TRBJ2-5; maybe TRBD1 (6 bases). The V end was cut by 4 bases, the J end by 5 bases, with 21 bases between. From germline, CDR1 is SGDLS and CDR2 YYNGEE. The CDR3 is 16 residues long. The CDR3 nucleotides read TGTGCCAGCAGCATTCTACAGGGAACGGGTGCGGAGACCCAGTACTTC. Translation gives CASSILQGTGAETQYF.

The J gene is TRBJ1-3, the V gene TRBV28; maybe TRBD1 (5 bases). This CDR3 is built from 16 residues. Germline lookup yields CDR1 MDHEN and CDR2 SYDVKM. Trimming took off 3 bases at V and 0 bases at J, with 12 bases between the two ends. CDR3 protein: CASSLPGLSSGNTIYF. CDR3 nucleotides: TGTGCCAGCAGTTTGCCGGGACTCTCCTCTGGAAACACCATATATTTT.

The chain is built from TRBV7-2 and TRBJ2-2, with D maybe TRBD2 (6 bases). Germline V gene sequence: CDR1 SGHTA, CDR2 FQGNSA. V was trimmed by 7 bases and J by 5 bases, leaving 17 bases between them. The CDR3 extends over 15 amino acids. CDR3 sequence (DNA): TGTGCCAGCACCACCGGCGGAGGGTGGACCGGGGAGCTGTTTTTT. It is translated as CASTTGGGWTGELFF.

The CDR3 region is CASNHRRAGTGELFF. The CDR3 bases are TGTGCCAGCAACCACCGAAGGGCGGGGACCGGGGAGCTGTTTTTT. The chain recombines TRBV28 with TRBJ2-2; D perhaps matches TRBD2 (6 bases). In germline, CDR1 is MDHEN, CDR2 SYDVKM. V lost 7 bases and J lost 5, with 17 bases in between. The CDR3 length is 15 residues.

J is TRBJ2-1 and V is TRBV27, with 10 bases aligning to TRBD2. Losses at the gene ends were 6 bases for V and 1 base for J; bases not matched to a gene: 0. The CDR3 is 14 residues long. The germline gives CDR1 MNHEY, CDR2 SMNVEV (reference sequence). This CDR3 reads CASRGLASYNEQFF. The CDR3 nucleotides read TGTGCCAGCAGGGGACTAGCGTCCTACAATGAGCAGTTCTTC.

This sequence joins TRBV30 and TRBJ2-7; unclear D gene. V was clipped by 1 base and J by 2 bases, with 9 bases between them. Germline V gene lookup returns CDR1 GTSNPN and CDR2 SVGIG (reference sequence). This CDR3 has 13 amino acids. CDR3 DNA: TGTGCCTGGAGTGCATTCGACACCTACGAGCAGTACTTC. It translates to CAWSAFDTYEQYF.

DNA of the CDR3: TGCGCCAGCAGCCTGGGACAGTCGATCTTTGGCTACACCTTC. Amino acids: CASSLGQSIFGYTF. The chain is built from TRBV5-1 and TRBJ1-2; 7 bases match TRBD1. Germline CDR1 and CDR2: SGHRS and YFSETQ. This CDR3 has 14 residues. V was pared by 4 bases and J by 7 bases, with 10 bases of the junction left unmatched.

The chain recombines TRBV27 with TRBJ2-3; 11 bases are shared with TRBD1. The germline gives CDR1 MNHEY, CDR2 SMNVEV (reference sequence). With V trimmed by 3 bases and J by 3 bases, 2 bases remained unmatched. The CDR3 is 15 amino acids. CDR3 amino acids: CASSFGTGGTDTQYF. In nucleotides, the CDR3 is TGTGCCAGCAGTTTTGGGACAGGGGGGACAGATACGCAGTATTTT.

The V call is TRBV7-7, the J call TRBJ2-5, with 10 nucleotides matching TRBD2. The CDR3 has 16 residues. J lost 5 bases, V lost 3 bases, and 9 bases had no gene match. Germline CDR1 SSHAT, CDR2 FNYEAQ (reference sequence). DNA for the CDR3: TGTGCCAGCAGCTTGGGGGTGGGACTAGCGACCGAGACCCAGTACTTC. It is translated as CASSLGVGLATETQYF.

The J gene is TRBJ1-5, the V gene TRBV2; 9 bases agree with TRBD1. Per the germline V gene, CDR1 is SNHLY and CDR2 is FYNNEI. The CDR3 contains 13 residues. Unmatched junction bases numbered 3, after V lost 6 bases and J lost 6 bases. In nucleotides, the CDR3 is TGTGCCAGCAGGGGGACAGGGACTCAGCCCCAGCATTTT. It codes for CASRGTGTQPQHF.

CDR3 nucleotides: TGTGCCAGCAGCGTAGTACCCGGGGGGATTGGAAACACCATATATTTT. Encoded protein: CASSVVPGGIGNTIYF. The chain links TRBV9 to TRBJ1-3; D is perhaps TRBD1 (5 bases). The CDR3 totals 16 residues. V gave up 0 bases and J gave up 3 bases, with 13 bases separating them. The V gene's germline CDR1 is SGDLS and CDR2 YYNGEE. Based on the CDR3 plus reference TRBV9 and TRBJ1-3, the full variable domain is DSGVTQTPKHLITATGQRVTLRCSPRSGDLSVYWYQQSLDQGLQFLIQYYNGEERAKGNILERFSAQQFPDLHSELNLSSLELGDSALYFCASSVVPGGIGNTIYFGEGSWLTVV.

V and J are TRBV29-1 and TRBJ1-2; D is perhaps TRBD1 (6 bases). Germline values: CDR1 SQVTM, CDR2 ANQGSEA. V dropped 4 bases and J dropped 3 bases, with 12 bases sitting between them. This CDR3 contains 13 residues. The CDR3 region is CSVVQGWDYGYTF. The CDR3 DNA is TGCAGCGTTGTACAGGGATGGGACTATGGCTACACCTTC.

The rearrangement uses TRBV2 and TRBJ2-7; TRBD1 agrees at 7 bases. With 7 bases clipped from V and 4 bases from J, the junction kept 13 bases outside the gene matches. Per the germline V gene, CDR1 is SNHLY and CDR2 is FYNNEI. This CDR3 has 15 residues. The CDR3 protein is CASTPGTVGLYEQYF. The CDR3 coding sequence is TGTGCCAGCACCCCCGGGACAGTCGGCCTATACGAGCAGTACTTC. The entire variable domain, with the rest obtained from reference TRBV2 and TRBJ2-7, is as follows: EPEVTQTPSHQVTQMGQEVILRCVPISNHLYFYWYRQILGQKVEFLVSFYNNEISEKSEIFDDQFSVERPDGSNFTLKIRSTKLEDSAMYFCASTPGTVGLYEQYFGPGTRLTVT.

The chain carries TRBV28 and TRBJ2-3; no reliable D call. CDR1 is MDHEN and CDR2 is SYDVKM in the germline V gene. This CDR3 is 15 amino acids long. V was shortened by 3 bases and J by 1 base, with 11 bases between the two germline ends. The CDR3 reads CASSLNSLGTDTQYF. The CDR3 region has the DNA TGTGCCAGCAGTTTGAATAGCTTGGGCACAGATACGCAGTATTTT.

The genes are TRBV5-1 and TRBJ1-1; a possible D gene is TRBD1 (6 bases). Germline CDR1 is SGHRS and CDR2 is YFSETQ. The germline V and J ends were trimmed by 4 bases and 7 bases, with 11 bases remaining between them. The CDR3 spans 12 residues. CDR3 DNA: TGCGCCAGCAGCCCAGGACAGCTTGAAGCTTTCTTT. Translation: CASSPGQLEAFF.

CDR3 residues: CASSSTGGAGYTF. CDR3 bases: TGTGCCAGCAGCTCGACAGGGGGCGCGGGCTACACCTTC. The V and J genes are TRBV7-2 and TRBJ1-2, with 10 bases lining up with TRBD1. The germline V gene has CDR1 SGHTA and CDR2 FQGNSA. The CDR3 spans 13 residues. Germline trimming cut 4 bases from V and 8 bases from J; bases unmatched to any gene: 4.

This chain links TRBV5-1 with TRBJ1-5, with 7 bases identical to TRBD1. There are 14 residues in the CDR3. Germline V gives CDR1 SGHRS, CDR2 YFSETQ. V was clipped by 4 bases and J by 4 bases; unmatched bases: 5. The CDR3 DNA reads as TGCGCCAGCAGCCCCTCGACAGGGAATCAGCCCCAGCATTTT. This sequence encodes CASSPSTGNQPQHF. The whole variable domain, remainder taken from reference TRBV5-1 and TRBJ1-5, is KAGVTQTPRYLIKTRGQQVTLSCSPISGHRSVSWYQQTPGQGLQFLFEYFSETQRNKGNFPGRFSGRQFSNSRSEMNVSTLELGDSALYLCASSPSTGNQPQHFGDGTRLSIL.

The gene calls are TRBV2 and TRBJ2-1; 10 bases fit TRBD2. Germline CDR1 is SNHLY and CDR2 is FYNNEI. The CDR3 contains 14 residues. The V segment lost 6 bases and the J segment 6 bases; nucleotides outside the gene matches: 5. The CDR3 region is CASRGTSALNEQFF. The CDR3 bases are TGTGCCAGCAGGGGGACTAGCGCCCTCAATGAGCAGTTCTTC.